This T cell receptor (beta chain) was found in a study of blood T cell repertoires in COVID-19. CDR3 length: 16 amino acids. The germline V gene encodes CDR1 MNHEY and CDR2 SMNVEV (reference sequence). The ends lost 6 bases at V and 6 bases at J; junction bases unmatched: 12. Profiling relied on immunoSEQ multiplex PCR, and the TCRdb table lists in-frame clones only, not all of them. The data show around 200,000 clones, just under 80% seen once. The origin of this receptor is an elderly woman with active or convalescent COVID-19. The sample comprised peripheral blood. V usage is TRBV27 and J usage is TRBJ2-7, with TRBD1 matching 12 bases. The CDR3 DNA reads as TGTGCCAGCAGACAAGCCCGGGACAGGGGGCCGGGCGAGCAGTACTTC. Translating it yields CASRQARDRGPGEQYF.